This T cell receptor beta chain was captured by sequencing in a study of blood T cells in healthy people across ages. Study-wide points: The recorded TCR beta diversity per million T cells decreased in a roughly linear manner with age.

As concerns this clonotype: The target antigen is unknown.

Next came a second PCR, run for about 6 to 11 cycles, which used a sample-barcoded 5' primer along with a J-beta primer mix. TCRdb re-called the 5' RACE reads through MiXCR, storing one row per CDR3 protein. The sample yields fewer than 800,000 distinct CDR3 sequences, approximately 25% seen once. This CDR3 spans 15 amino acids. V shed 0 bases, J shed 3 bases, and the junction held 5 bases outside the gene matches. Germline lookup yields CDR1 SGHKS and CDR2 YYEKEE (reference sequence). The sample was also reused in another study, on T cells of mothers and their children. That study adds: The cDNA synthesis received all extracted RNA, at about 1.6 ug per 15 ul. Versus unrelated pairs, overlap was slightly higher in related mother-child pairs, without reaching significance.

The sequence derives from a boy aged 5-17 years in good health. The gene calls are TRBV5-5 and TRBJ2-7; TRBD1 matches 8 bases. Sequenced: blood. This chain's CDR3 is CASSLGGTGYYEQYF. As DNA, the CDR3 is TGTGCCAGCAGCTTGGGAGGGACAGGCTACTACGAGCAGTACTTC.